Described below is a single T cell receptor (beta chain) sequence and its context. This clone was picked up one time. Its specific antigen is unknown. Base qualities are missing; no much larger clone stands one base away. The CDR3 regions of human TCRbeta chains were analyzed by immunosequencing. The published analysis was carried out like this. TCRs in the repertoires were matched against a reference library of SARS-CoV-2-specific TCRs that had been generated with the MIRA antigen-specificity platform. Breadth was defined as the fraction of unique TCRs that were SARS-CoV-2-associated, and depth was defined as the fraction of total T cells that were SARS-CoV-2-associated. Using the MIRA data, every spike-specific TCR was mapped to the spike region that the TCR reacted to and assigned to either a CD4 or a CD8 class. Log10-transformed breadth and depth values were compared by one-way ANOVA with Sidak's multiple comparisons tests. TCRdb took over this immuneACCESS table, retaining in-frame rearrangements with V and J assigned. Such tables are incomplete; in checked studies, under half of the missing clones stem from an unresolved V gene, and the remainder is unexplained. The V and J calls and the clone size are those of that table, but D and trimming were determined from the DNA. The sample has about 140,000 clones on record, roughly 90% of them singletons. The top ten constitute about 3% of the sample.

This record comes from a study of T cell responses to AZD1222 COVID-19 vaccine (dated by TCRdb to the early 2020s). Background on the whole study: AZD1222 recipients given second doses at about 4 weeks or at about 12 weeks were pooled, since spike-specific TCR depth and breadth were not found to differ between the two schedules. Trial participants were enrolled by age into subgroups of 18-55, 56-69 and 70-plus years, and around 150, 28 and 57 TCR-sequenced participants, respectively, were included in these subgroups. A total of 233 trial participants underwent TCR sequencing, of whom around 200 received two doses of AZD1222 and 26 received two doses of the MenACWY control vaccine. On the study overall, not on this receptor specifically: Reportedly, close to half of the unique spike-specific TCRs recognized epitopes lying outside the regions that are mutated in the B.1.351 and B.1.1.7 variants. Conclusions about previously exposed vaccinees were limited because only six AZD1222 recipients were SARS-CoV-2 seropositive at baseline. Participants were mostly white British and included more females than males, and it was suggested by the authors that clonal diversity may have been underestimated. After two AZD1222 doses, both the breadth and the depth of spike-specific TCRs were significantly higher than at day 0 and than in MenACWY recipients. No day 14 peak-response samples were available, so repertoires were characterized only after the peak T cell response. The vaccine-associated CD4 TCRs covered the entire spike protein, and the dominant responses fell in regions 160-218 and 743-854. The 56-69-year group was small, and its depth increase did not reach significance, likely because of low power.

The time point tag for this specimen amounts to: baseline before first vaccination. The vaccinee samples were drawn from two UK trials, COV001 and COV002, one of which was a single-blind randomized controlled phase 2/3 trial testing AZD1222 (ChAdOx1 nCoV-19) in healthy adults. Trial participant PBMC samples were collected at day 0 and day 28 after the second dose for TCRbeta chain sequencing. The sequence was collected from an adult in good health. Specimen: peripheral blood, collected on day 0 of AZD1222 vaccination.

In nucleotides, the sequence is TGTGCCACCATGGGGACAGATCGGAATGAGCAGTTCTTC. This encodes CATMGTDRNEQFF. The V and J segments used are TRBV24-1 and TRBJ2-1, with 7 bases aligning to TRBD1. Here V drops 8 bases and J drops 7 bases, and the junction holds 7 bases not matched to any gene. From a lookup of the germline V gene, CDR1 and CDR2 are KGHDR and SFDVKD. Measured from the cysteine to the phenylalanine, the CDR3 is 13 residues long. Of the read, only the CDR3 DNA is kept; its 39 bases are in frame from base 1.